This entry features one TCR beta chain sequence. The antigen remains undetermined. Between the trimmed V and J ends, which lost 5 bases and 7 bases, there was a span of 9 bases. The germline gives CDR1 LNHDA, CDR2 SQIVND (reference sequence). The CDR3 is 13 amino acids. The sample comes from a study of glioma-infiltrating T cells. Study-level findings and limits: Very few CDR3 sequences were shared between tissue and blood. Non-neoplastic patients had below-expected tissue-blood divergence, while all gliomas exceeded expectation.

Amplification of TCR alpha and beta CDR3 regions from RNA used iRepertoire nested multiplex PCR. For one-step reverse transcription and amplification, about 85-400 ng of tissue mRNA or PBMC total RNA was used. TCRdb reprocessed the multiplex PCR reads with MiXCR, giving one entry per CDR3 protein. The data contain 150,000 to 200,000 distinct CDR3 sequences, more than 30% of them singletons. The sample was glioma tissue, nonneoplastic brain tissue, or PBMCs (not recorded which). The receptor was isolated from a human donor with low-grade glioma or glioblastoma, undergoing nonglioma brain surgery, or in good health (not recorded which). The J gene is TRBJ1-6, the V gene TRBV19; D is undetermined. The CDR3 protein is CASSDETNSPLHF. CDR3 nucleotides: TGTGCCAGTAGTGACGAGACGAATTCACCCCTCCACTTT.